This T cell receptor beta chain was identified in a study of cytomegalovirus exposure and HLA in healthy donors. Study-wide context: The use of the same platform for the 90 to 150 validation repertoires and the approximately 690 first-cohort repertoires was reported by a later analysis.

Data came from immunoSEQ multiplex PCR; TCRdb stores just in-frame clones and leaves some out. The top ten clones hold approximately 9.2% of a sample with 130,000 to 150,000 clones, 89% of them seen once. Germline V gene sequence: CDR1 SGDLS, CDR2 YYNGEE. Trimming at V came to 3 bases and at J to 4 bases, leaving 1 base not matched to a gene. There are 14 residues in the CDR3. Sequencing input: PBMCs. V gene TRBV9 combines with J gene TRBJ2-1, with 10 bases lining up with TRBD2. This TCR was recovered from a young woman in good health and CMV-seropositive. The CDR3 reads CASSGTSGYNEQFF. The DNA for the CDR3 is TGTGCCAGCAGCGGGACTAGCGGATACAATGAGCAGTTCTTC.